One and the same sample provided the 21 T cell receptor beta chains below, sequenced in a study of blood T cell repertoires in COVID-19. The data were produced by immunoSEQ multiplex PCR, yet TCRdb's version contains in-frame clones alone and is incomplete. The data contain around 180,000 clones, more than 70% of them singletons. Sequencing input: PBMCs or T cells enriched from blood (not recorded which). The source of these receptors is a woman younger than 45 who had recovered from COVID-19.

J is TRBJ1-4 and V is TRBV6-5, with a weak D call TRBD1 (5 bases). This CDR3 is built from 13 residues. V was clipped by 7 bases and J by 4 bases, with 10 bases between them. Germline loops: CDR1 MNHEY, CDR2 SVGAGI. The CDR3 coding sequence is TGTGCCAGCATCCAGGGAAGTAATGAAAAACTGTTTTTT. Encoded protein: CASIQGSNEKLFF.

J is TRBJ1-2 and V is TRBV19; 8 nucleotides match TRBD1. The CDR3 is made up of 16 amino acids. Per germline, CDR1 LNHDA and CDR2 SQIVND (reference sequence). Trimming took 1 base from V and 0 from J; bases not matched to a gene: 4. CDR3 region: CASSIGPGQANYGYTF. The CDR3 nucleotides read TGTGCCAGTAGTATAGGACCGGGACAGGCTAACTATGGCTACACCTTC. The entire variable domain, with the rest obtained from reference TRBV19 and TRBJ1-2, is as follows: DGGITQSPKYLFRKEGQNVTLSCEQNLNHDAMYWYRQDPGQGLRLIYYSQIVNDFQKGDIAEGYSVSREKKESFPLTVTSAQKNPTAFYLCASSIGPGQANYGYTFGSGTRLTVV.

A few counts support this clone. The chain is built from TRBV28 and TRBJ2-7; the match to TRBD1 covers 8 bases. This CDR3 contains 15 residues. The ends lost 6 bases at V and 4 bases at J; junction bases unmatched: 11. Germline V gene lookup returns CDR1 MDHEN and CDR2 SYDVKM. Here the CDR3 DNA reads TGTGCCAGCAGCCCAACCGGGACAGGTCTGTACGAGCAGTACTTC. Its protein product is CASSPTGTGLYEQYF.

The genes are TRBV28 and TRBJ2-1, with 10 bases matching TRBD2. This CDR3 spans 14 amino acids. V was clipped by 7 bases and J by 4 bases; unmatched bases: 4. CDR1 MDHEN and CDR2 SYDVKM come from the germline V gene. CDR3 protein: CASTSSGRYNEQFF. CDR3 DNA sequence: TGTGCCAGCACTTCTAGCGGGAGATACAATGAGCAGTTCTTC.

The chain employs TRBV3-1 (or the pseudogene TRBV3-2) and TRBJ2-2; maybe TRBD2 (6 bases). Germline loops: CDR1 LGHDT, CDR2 YNNKEL (reference sequence). This CDR3 has 15 residues. The V end lost 5 bases, the J end lost 3 bases, and 13 bases lay between the germline ends. The CDR3, as DNA: TGTGCCAGCAGCTCCTCGGGACTCGACACCGGGGAGCTGTTTTTT. This gives the protein CASSSSGLDTGELFF.

The genes are TRBV11-3 and TRBJ2-7, with 8 bases identical to TRBD2. The CDR3 spans 14 residues. Germline V gene data show CDR1 as SGHNT and CDR2 as YENEEA. Germline trimming cut 1 base from V and 5 bases from J; bases unmatched to any gene: 4. The CDR3 protein is CASSLGGRTNEQYF. In DNA, the CDR3 is TGTGCCAGCAGCTTAGGCGGGAGGACAAACGAGCAGTACTTC.

J is TRBJ2-7 and V is TRBV27; TRBD1 is a possible D gene (5 bases). With 2 bases removed from V and 1 base from J, the gap between germline ends came to 18 bases. The CDR3 is 17 amino acids. Germline V gene sequence: CDR1 MNHEY, CDR2 SMNVEV (reference sequence). CDR3 region: CASSLLLKGAPSYEQYF. The CDR3 coding sequence is TGTGCCAGCAGTTTACTACTAAAAGGGGCCCCTTCCTACGAGCAGTACTTC.

A few counts support this clone. The genes are TRBV6-1 and TRBJ2-2, with D possibly matching TRBD2 (6 bases). V lost 2 bases and J 3 bases, leaving 16 bases between the germline ends. Germline CDR1 and CDR2: MNHNS and SASEGT. There are 17 residues in the CDR3. The CDR3: CASSEPRGLSYTGELFF. The DNA of the CDR3 is TGTGCCAGCAGTGAACCCCGGGGACTTAGCTACACCGGGGAGCTGTTTTTT.

The CDR3 region is CASSEWGSNEQFF. DNA of the CDR3: TGTGCCAGCAGTGAATGGGGCTCCAATGAGCAGTTCTTC. This chain connects TRBV2 to TRBJ2-1, with a weak D call TRBD1 (5 bases). The germline CDR1 and CDR2 sequences are SNHLY and FYNNEI. The V end was cut by 2 bases, the J end by 6 bases, with 8 bases between. The CDR3 consists of 13 residues.

The chain is built from TRBV2 and TRBJ2-5; no clear D. Germline CDR1 SNHLY, CDR2 FYNNEI. The CDR3 sequence is 13 residues long. V lost 9 bases and J lost 1, with 12 bases in between. The CDR3 DNA is TGTGCCAGAAGATTCGGGTCCCAAGAGACCCAGTACTTC. Protein: CARRFGSQETQYF.

This clone was observed once. This rearrangement joins TRBV28 to TRBJ2-3, with 9 bases aligning to TRBD2. Germline trimming cut 8 bases from V and 3 bases from J; bases unmatched to any gene: 9. In germline, CDR1 is MDHEN, CDR2 SYDVKM. The CDR3 sequence is 15 residues long. The CDR3 DNA reads TGTGCCAGCCTAAGGACTAGCGACCGTACAGATACGCAGTATTTT. It codes for CASLRTSDRTDTQYF.

The chain joins TRBV2 to TRBJ1-2; D not resolved. This CDR3 comprises 12 residues. CDR1 is SNHLY, CDR2 FYNNEI, per germline. The germline V and J ends were trimmed by 6 bases and 4 bases, with 9 bases remaining between them. The CDR3 loop reads CASRTGGYGYTF. The CDR3 bases are TGTGCCAGCAGGACGGGAGGCTATGGCTACACCTTC.

CDR3 sequence reads: CATSRELGGYQPQHF. The CDR3 nucleotides are TGTGCCACCAGCAGAGAACTGGGAGGATACCAGCCCCAGCATTTT. V usage is TRBV15 and J usage is TRBJ1-5; D is ambiguous. Trimming took 0 bases from V and 7 from J, leaving 13 bases between them. Germline loops: CDR1 LNHNV, CDR2 YYDKDF (reference sequence). The CDR3 is 15 residues long.

V usage is TRBV2 and J usage is TRBJ1-1; 8 bases map to TRBD1. Germline V gene data show CDR1 as SNHLY and CDR2 as FYNNEI. The CDR3 is made up of 14 amino acids. V was clipped by 7 bases and J by 4 bases; unmatched bases: 8. The CDR3 bases are TGTGCCAGCACAGTTCAGGGGGCTGGCACTGAAGCTTTCTTT. Translated: CASTVQGAGTEAFF.

The chain recombines TRBV5-8 with TRBJ2-3, with D possibly TRBD1 on 6 matching bases. The germline V gene has CDR1 SGHTS and CDR2 YDEGEE. The CDR3 extends over 15 amino acids. Trimming took 6 bases from V and 5 from J, leaving 19 bases between them. In DNA, the CDR3 is TGTGCCAGCAAGATCTCAGGGGCCTCACAAGATACGCAGTATTTT. This codes for CASKISGASQDTQYF. Combining the CDR3 with reference TRBV5-8 and TRBJ2-3 gives the whole variable domain EAGVTQSPTHLIKTRGQQATLRCSPISGHTSVYWYQQALGLGLQFLLWYDEGEERNRGNFPPRFSGRQFPNYSSELNVNALELEDSALYLCASKISGASQDTQYFGPGTRLTVL.

The rearrangement links TRBV11-2 to TRBJ2-4; 7 bases are a match to TRBD1. There are 16 residues in the CDR3. Germline lookup yields CDR1 SGHAT and CDR2 FQNNGV. Unmatched junction bases numbered 10, after V lost 0 bases and J lost 8 bases. DNA of the CDR3: TGTGCCAGCAGCTTAGAATTCCGAGGGGGCGCGTACATTCAGTACTTC. Its translation is CASSLEFRGGAYIQYF.

The rearrangement links TRBV18 to TRBJ2-7; 10 positions agree with TRBD2. Germline V gives CDR1 KGHSH, CDR2 LQKENI. The CDR3 is 18 residues long. V dropped 6 bases and J dropped 9; count of bases not matched to a gene: 23. The CDR3 DNA sequence: TGTGCCAGCTCCCAGATCGGGCCTAGCGGGAGAGACGCTGTGGGGCAGTACTTC. Protein: CASSQIGPSGRDAVGQYF. Full variable domain (outside the CDR3, taken from reference TRBV18 and TRBJ2-7): NAGVMQNPRHLVRRRGQEARLRCSPMKGHSHVYWYRQLPEEGLKFMVYLQKENIIDESGMPKERFSAEFPKEGPSILRIQQVVRGDSAAYFCASSQIGPSGRDAVGQYFGPGTRLTVT.

This chain uses TRBV15 with TRBJ1-4; 7 bases are a match to TRBD1. Germline loops: CDR1 LNHNV, CDR2 YYDKDF (reference sequence). The CDR3 runs to 14 residues. With 3 bases clipped from V and 5 bases from J, the junction kept 3 bases outside the gene matches. The CDR3 coding sequence is TGTGCCACCAGCAGCGGACAGGTCAATGAAAAACTGTTTTTT. This gives the protein CATSSGQVNEKLFF.

V is TRBV4-1 and J is TRBJ2-4; 10 nucleotides line up with TRBD2. Germline CDR1 is MGHRA and CDR2 is YSYEKL. V lost 0 bases, J lost 7 bases, and 6 bases stayed unmatched. This CDR3 is built from 16 residues. CDR3 DNA: TGCGCCAGCAGCCAAGATGGGCTAGCGGGAGAGAACATTCAGTACTTC. It codes for CASSQDGLAGENIQYF.

The rearrangement links TRBV19 to TRBJ2-1; perhaps TRBD2 as D (7 bases). The CDR3 is 16 residues long. The V gene's germline CDR1 is LNHDA and CDR2 SQIVND (reference sequence). V was pared by 0 bases and J by 6 bases, with 15 bases between. The CDR3: CASSIEGAGQGNEQFF. CDR3 DNA sequence: TGTGCCAGTAGTATAGAGGGAGCGGGACAAGGCAATGAGCAGTTCTTC.

This chain links TRBV5-1 with TRBJ2-1; D gene ambiguous. CDR3 length equals 16 residues. CDR1 is SGHRS and CDR2 is YFSETQ in the germline V gene. With 4 bases removed from V and 4 bases from J, the gap between germline ends came to 18 bases. This CDR3 is CASSPSSQRTYNEQFF. As DNA, the CDR3 is TGCGCCAGCAGCCCCTCTTCGCAGCGTACGTACAATGAGCAGTTCTTC.